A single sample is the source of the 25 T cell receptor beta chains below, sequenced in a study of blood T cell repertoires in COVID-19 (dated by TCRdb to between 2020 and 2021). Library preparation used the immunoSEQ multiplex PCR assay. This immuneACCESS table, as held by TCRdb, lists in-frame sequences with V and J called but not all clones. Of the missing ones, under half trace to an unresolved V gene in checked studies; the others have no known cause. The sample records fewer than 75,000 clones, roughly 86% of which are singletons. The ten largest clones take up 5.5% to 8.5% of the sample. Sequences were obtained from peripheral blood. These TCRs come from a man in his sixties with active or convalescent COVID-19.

The DNA of the CDR3 is TGCAGCGTTGGGGGGGGACAGGGGCATGGCTACACCTTC. This codes for CSVGGGQGHGYTF. This chain connects TRBV29-1 to TRBJ1-2; 10 positions agree with TRBD1. This CDR3 has 13 amino acids. Germline assignment: CDR1 SQVTM and CDR2 ANQGSEA. Trimming cost V 4 bases and J 6 bases; bases outside gene matches: 5.

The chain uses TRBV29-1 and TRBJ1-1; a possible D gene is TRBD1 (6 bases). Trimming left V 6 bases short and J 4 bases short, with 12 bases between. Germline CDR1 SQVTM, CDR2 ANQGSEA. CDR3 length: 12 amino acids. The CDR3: CSVAQGFTEAFF. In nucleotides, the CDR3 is TGCAGCGTAGCTCAGGGGTTCACTGAAGCTTTCTTT.

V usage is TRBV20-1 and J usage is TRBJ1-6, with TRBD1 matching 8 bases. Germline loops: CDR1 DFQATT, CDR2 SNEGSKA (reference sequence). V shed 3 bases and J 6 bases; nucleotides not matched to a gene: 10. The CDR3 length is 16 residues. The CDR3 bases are TGCAGTGCTAGTTATTGGACAGGGAGTAGTAATTCACCCCTCCACTTT. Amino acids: CSASYWTGSSNSPLHF.

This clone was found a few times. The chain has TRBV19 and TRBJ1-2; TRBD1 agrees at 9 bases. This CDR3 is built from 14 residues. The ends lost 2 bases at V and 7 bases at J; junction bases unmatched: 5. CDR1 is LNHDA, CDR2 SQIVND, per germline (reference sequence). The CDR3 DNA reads TGTGCCAGTAGTATAAATACAGGGGGCTCTGGCTACACCTTC. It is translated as CASSINTGGSGYTF.

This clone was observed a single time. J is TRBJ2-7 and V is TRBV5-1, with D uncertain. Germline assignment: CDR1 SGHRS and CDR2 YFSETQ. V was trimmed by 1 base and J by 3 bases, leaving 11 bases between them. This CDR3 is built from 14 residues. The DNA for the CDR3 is TGCGCCAGCAGCTTGTTCACAGAAGGCTACGAGCAGTACTTC. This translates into CASSLFTEGYEQYF. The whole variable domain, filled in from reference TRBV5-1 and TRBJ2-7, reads KAGVTQTPRYLIKTRGQQVTLSCSPISGHRSVSWYQQTPGQGLQFLFEYFSETQRNKGNFPGRFSGRQFSNSRSEMNVSTLELGDSALYLCASSLFTEGYEQYFGPGTRLTVT.

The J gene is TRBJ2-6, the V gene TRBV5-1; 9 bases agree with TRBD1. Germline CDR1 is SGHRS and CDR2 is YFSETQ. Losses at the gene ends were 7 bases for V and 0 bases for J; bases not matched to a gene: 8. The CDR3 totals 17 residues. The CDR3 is CASGEQGALSGANVLTF. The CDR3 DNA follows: TGCGCCAGCGGGGAACAGGGGGCCCTCTCTGGGGCCAACGTCCTGACTTTC. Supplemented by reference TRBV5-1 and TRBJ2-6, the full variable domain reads KAGVTQTPRYLIKTRGQQVTLSCSPISGHRSVSWYQQTPGQGLQFLFEYFSETQRNKGNFPGRFSGRQFSNSRSEMNVSTLELGDSALYLCASGEQGALSGANVLTFGAGSRLTVL.

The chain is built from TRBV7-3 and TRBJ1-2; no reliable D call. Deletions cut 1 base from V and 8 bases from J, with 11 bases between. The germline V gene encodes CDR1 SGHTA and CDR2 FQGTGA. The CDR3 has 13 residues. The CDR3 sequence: CASSLSPVSGYTF. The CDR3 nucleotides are TGTGCCAGCAGCTTAAGTCCAGTCTCCGGCTACACCTTC.

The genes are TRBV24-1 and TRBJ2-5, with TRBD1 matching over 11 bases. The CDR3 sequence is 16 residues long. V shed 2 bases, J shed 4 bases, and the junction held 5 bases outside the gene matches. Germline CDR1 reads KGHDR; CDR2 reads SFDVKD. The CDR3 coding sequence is TGTGCCACCAGTGATTCCGGGACAGGGGGGCGAGAGACCCAGTACTTC. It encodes CATSDSGTGGRETQYF.

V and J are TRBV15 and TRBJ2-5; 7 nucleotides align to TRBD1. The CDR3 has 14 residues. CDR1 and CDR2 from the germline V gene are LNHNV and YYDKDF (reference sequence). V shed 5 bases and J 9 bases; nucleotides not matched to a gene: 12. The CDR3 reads CATSLPGQPVPQYF. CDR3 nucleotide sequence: TGTGCCACCAGCTTACCGGGACAGCCCGTGCCCCAGTACTTC.

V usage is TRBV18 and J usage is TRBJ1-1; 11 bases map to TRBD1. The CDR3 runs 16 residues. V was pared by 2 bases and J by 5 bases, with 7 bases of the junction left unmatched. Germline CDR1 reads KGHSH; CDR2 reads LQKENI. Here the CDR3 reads CASSPNPGQGGTEAFF. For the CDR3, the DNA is TGTGCCAGCTCACCAAATCCGGGACAGGGGGGTACTGAAGCTTTCTTT.

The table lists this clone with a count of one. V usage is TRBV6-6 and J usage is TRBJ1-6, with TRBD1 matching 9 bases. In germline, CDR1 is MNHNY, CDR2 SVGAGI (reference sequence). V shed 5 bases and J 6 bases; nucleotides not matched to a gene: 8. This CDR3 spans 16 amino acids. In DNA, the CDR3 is TGTGCCAGCAGTCCAACCACGGGACAGGGTAATTCACCCCTCCACTTT. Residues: CASSPTTGQGNSPLHF.

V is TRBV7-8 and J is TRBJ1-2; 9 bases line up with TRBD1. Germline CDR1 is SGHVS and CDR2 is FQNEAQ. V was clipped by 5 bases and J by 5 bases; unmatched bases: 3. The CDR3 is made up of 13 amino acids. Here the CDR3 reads CASSRDREYGYTF. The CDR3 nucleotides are TGTGCCAGCAGCCGGGACAGGGAATATGGCTACACCTTC.

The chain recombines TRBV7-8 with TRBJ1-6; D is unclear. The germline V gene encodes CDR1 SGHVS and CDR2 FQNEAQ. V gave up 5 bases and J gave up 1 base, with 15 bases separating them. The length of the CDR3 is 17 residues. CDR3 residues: CASSAPAGESYNSPLHF. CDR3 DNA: TGTGCCAGCAGCGCCCCAGCAGGTGAATCCTATAATTCACCCCTCCACTTT.

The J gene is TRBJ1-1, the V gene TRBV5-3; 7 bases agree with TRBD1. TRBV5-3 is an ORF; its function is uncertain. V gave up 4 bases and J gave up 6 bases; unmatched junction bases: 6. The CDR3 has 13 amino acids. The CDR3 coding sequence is TGTGCCAGAAGCAAATCGACAGGGTCTGAAGCTTTCTTT. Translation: CARSKSTGSEAFF.

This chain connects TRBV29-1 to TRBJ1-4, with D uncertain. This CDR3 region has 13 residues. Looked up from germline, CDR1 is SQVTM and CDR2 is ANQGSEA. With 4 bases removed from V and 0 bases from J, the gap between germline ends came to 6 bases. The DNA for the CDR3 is TGCAGCGTTGGAGGCGCAACTAATGAAAAACTGTTTTTT. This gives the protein CSVGGATNEKLFF. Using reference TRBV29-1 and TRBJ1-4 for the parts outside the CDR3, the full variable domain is SAVISQKPSRDICQRGTSLTIQCQVDSQVTMMFWYRQQPGQSLTLIATANQGSEATYESGFVIDKFPISRPNLTFSTLTVSNMSPEDSSIYLCSVGGATNEKLFFGSGTQLSVL.

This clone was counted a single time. In nucleotides, the CDR3 is TGTGCCAGCAGCCGAACAGGGGGCTCAGATACGCAGTATTTT. It encodes CASSRTGGSDTQYF. The chain has TRBV7-3 and TRBJ2-3; 9 bases are a match to TRBD1. CDR1 SGHTA and CDR2 FQGTGA come from the germline V gene. This CDR3 is 14 amino acids long. Losses at the gene ends were 5 bases for V and 4 bases for J; bases not matched to a gene: 4.

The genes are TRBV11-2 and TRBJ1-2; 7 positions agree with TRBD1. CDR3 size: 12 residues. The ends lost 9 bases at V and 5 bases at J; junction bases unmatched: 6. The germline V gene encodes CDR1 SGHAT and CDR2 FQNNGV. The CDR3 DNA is TGTGCCAGTTTCGACAGGGAATATGGCTACACCTTC. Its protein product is CASFDREYGYTF.

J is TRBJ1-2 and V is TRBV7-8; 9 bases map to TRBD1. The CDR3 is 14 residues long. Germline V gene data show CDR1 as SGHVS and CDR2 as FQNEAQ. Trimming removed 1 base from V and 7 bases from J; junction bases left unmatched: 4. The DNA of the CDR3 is TGTGCCAGCAGCTTAGATCGGGACAGGGTTGGCTACACCTTC. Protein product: CASSLDRDRVGYTF.

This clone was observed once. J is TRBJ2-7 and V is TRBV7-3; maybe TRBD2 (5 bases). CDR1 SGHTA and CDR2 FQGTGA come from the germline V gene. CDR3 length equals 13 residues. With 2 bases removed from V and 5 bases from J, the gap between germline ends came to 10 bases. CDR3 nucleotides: TGTGCCAGCAGCTTATCGGGGTTCAACGAGCAGTACTTC. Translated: CASSLSGFNEQYF. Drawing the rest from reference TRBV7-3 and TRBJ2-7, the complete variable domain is GAGVSQTPSNKVTEKGKYVELRCDPISGHTALYWYRQSLGQGPEFLIYFQGTGAADDSGLPNDRFFAVRPEGSVSTLKIQRTERGDSAVYLCASSLSGFNEQYFGPGTRLTVT.

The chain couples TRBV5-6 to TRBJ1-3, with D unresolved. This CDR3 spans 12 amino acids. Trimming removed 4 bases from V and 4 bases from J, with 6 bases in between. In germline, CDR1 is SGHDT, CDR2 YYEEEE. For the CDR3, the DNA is TGTGCCAGCAGCGTACAGGGAAACACCATATATTTT. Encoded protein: CASSVQGNTIYF. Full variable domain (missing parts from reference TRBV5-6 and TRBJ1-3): DAGVTQSPTHLIKTRGQQVTLRCSPKSGHDTVSWYQQALGQGPQFIFQYYEEEERQRGNFPDRFSGHQFPNYSSELNVNALLLGDSALYLCASSVQGNTIYFGEGSWLTVV.

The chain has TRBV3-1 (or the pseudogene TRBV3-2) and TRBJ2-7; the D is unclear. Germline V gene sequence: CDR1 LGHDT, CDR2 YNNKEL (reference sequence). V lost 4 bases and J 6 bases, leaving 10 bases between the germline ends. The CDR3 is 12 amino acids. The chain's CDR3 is CASSPSRLEQYF. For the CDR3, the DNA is TGTGCCAGCAGCCCTAGTCGCCTCGAGCAGTACTTC.

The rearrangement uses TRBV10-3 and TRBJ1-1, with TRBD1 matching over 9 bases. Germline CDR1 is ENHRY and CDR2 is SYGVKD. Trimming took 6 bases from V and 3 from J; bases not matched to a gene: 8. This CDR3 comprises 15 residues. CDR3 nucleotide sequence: TGTGCCATCAGCCCCTCAGACAGGGGGGACACTGAAGCTTTCTTT. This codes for CAISPSDRGDTEAFF.

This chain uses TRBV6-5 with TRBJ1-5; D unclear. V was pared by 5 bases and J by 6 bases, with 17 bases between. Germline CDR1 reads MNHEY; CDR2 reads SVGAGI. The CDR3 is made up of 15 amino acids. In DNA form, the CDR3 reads TGTGCCAGCAGTCCCGGGGAGGTAAGCGGTCAGCCCCAGCATTTT. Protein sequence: CASSPGEVSGQPQHF.

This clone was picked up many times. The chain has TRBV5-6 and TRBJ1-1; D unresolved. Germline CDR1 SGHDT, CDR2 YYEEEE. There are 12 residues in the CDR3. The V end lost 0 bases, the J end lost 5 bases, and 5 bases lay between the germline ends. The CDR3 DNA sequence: TGTGCCAGCAGCTTGGTCAGTACTGAAGCTTTCTTT. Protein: CASSLVSTEAFF.

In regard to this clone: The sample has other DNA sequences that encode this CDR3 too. The CDR3 sequence: CASSFSGGNTEAFF. The CDR3 bases are TGTGCCAGCAGCTTTTCCGGCGGGAACACTGAAGCTTTCTTT. The chain couples TRBV7-2 to TRBJ1-1, with D hard to call. Germline V lookup: CDR1 SGHTA, CDR2 FQGNSA. This CDR3 region has 14 residues. V shed 3 bases and J shed 1 base, with 9 bases lying between them.